This TCR beta chain was profiled in a study of T cells expressing NK-cell markers. About the study: Repertoire data for TCR beta were derived from sorted T cells (CD3+CD56+NKG2C+, CD3+CD56+NKG2C- and CD3+CD56-NKG2C+).

The germline gives CDR1 MNHNS, CDR2 SASEGT. This CDR3 contains 13 residues. The study's findings and limits: Expanded NKG2C+ T cell clones had unclear HCMV specificity. Five or six donors showed dominant NKG2C+ clonotypes comprising roughly 1.0-7.5% of their CD8+ T cells.

cDNA encoding TCR beta was synthesized via 5'RACE template switching incorporating UMIs. From the 5' RACE reads, TCRdb lists one entry per CDR3 protein and no DNA. This listing includes 550,000 to 600,000 distinct CDR3 sequences. Concerning this clonotype itself: Its antigen is unknown.

Sequenced material: blood T cells: a sorted CD56 or NKG2C T cell subset, CD4+ or CD8+ T cells, or bulk PBMC T cells (not recorded which). This chain joins TRBV6-1 and TRBJ1-5; TCRdb lists TRBD1, though no DNA is available to test this call. This TCR was recovered from a man aged 18 to 29 in good health. The CDR3 reads CASKPRGNQPQHF.